The clone carrying this TCR beta chain was observed a single time. Single viable CD3+CD4+CD8-CD45RO+ cells were sorted as the memory CD4+ T cells. Positive selection with CD4 microbeads enriched total CD4+ T cells. These data belong to a study of memory CD4+ T cells and cytomegalovirus serostatus. CDR3 length: 15 amino acids. Germline CDR1 MNHNS, CDR2 SASEGT. V trimming: 8 bases; J trimming: 8 bases; junction bases outside the gene matches: 14. As handled by the study authors: After removing out-of-frame reads, 2 million to 2.5 million distinct TCRbeta sequences remained. Repertoires were generated with immunoSEQ multiplex PCR, while TCRdb's copy carries only in-frame clones and drops some. V, J and clone size are taken as reported in that table, and D and trimming were inferred from the DNA itself. Here the sample spans some 54,000 clones, around four fifths being singletons.

The clonotype originates from an adult in good health and CMV-seropositive. Sequencing was done on a sample of memory CD4+ T cells from blood. This sequence joins TRBV6-1 and TRBJ1-2, with TRBD1 matching 10 bases. The CDR3 DNA sequence: TGTGCCAGCGCAGACCGAGGGGGACAGGGGATGGGCTACACCTTC. This translates into CASADRGGQGMGYTF.